The rows below give T cell receptor beta chains drawn from one sample of a study of TIL therapy for anti-PD-1-resistant metastatic lung cancer. Generated by immunoSEQ multiplex PCR, the TCRdb table keeps only in-frame clones and is missing some. This table holds approximately 53,000 clones, roughly 85% found once. Sequenced here: blood, sampled at baseline. These receptors originate from a woman aged 25 to 80 with non-small cell lung cancer. Both conserved end residues are part of each CDR3. Fields, in order: clone size, J gene, V gene, D gene, CDR3 length, CDR3 DNA, CDR3 protein. A D gene is named only where the DNA matches it firmly. A clone size is listed for some rows: how often the clone was seen (once, few, many), or a class if it is expanded.

NA TRBJ1-2 TRBV6-1 NA 14 TGTGCCAGCAGTGACTCGGGCCGGGTCTATGGCTACACCTTC CASSDSGRVYGYTF
NA TRBJ1-4 TRBV6-6 NA 14 TGTGCCAGCAGTTACGCAGGAGGGGGTGAAAAACTGTTTTTT CASSYAGGGEKLFF
NA TRBJ2-3 TRBV5-6 TRBD1 15 TGTGCCAGCAGCTCCGGGACAGGGGTATCAGATACGCAGTATTTT CASSSGTGVSDTQYF
NA TRBJ2-5 TRBV6-1 NA 13 TGTGCCAGCAGTGAATTACCCTGGGAGACCCAGTACTTC CASSELPWETQYF
NA TRBJ2-7 TRBV14 TRBD2 17 TGTGCCAGCAGCCAAGGTAGCGGGAGGGTGTGGTCCTACGAGCAGTACTTC CASSQGSGRVWSYEQYF
NA TRBJ2-1 TRBV30 NA 14 TGTGCCTGGAGGGAGGGGGGGTTCCACAATGAGCAGTTCTTC CAWREGGFHNEQFF
NA TRBJ1-6 TRBV5-1 TRBD1 13 TGCGCCAGCAGGGGACAGGGGGATTCACCCCTCCACTTT CASRGQGDSPLHF
few TRBJ1-5 TRBV5-1 TRBD1 15 TGCGCCAGCAGTCCGGAAGGGGGACAGAATCAGCCCCAGCATTTT CASSPEGGQNQPQHF
few TRBJ1-2 TRBV6-1 NA 14 TGTGCCAGCAGTGAAGCAGAGGGACTTAATGGCTACACCTTC CASSEAEGLNGYTF
few TRBJ1-6 TRBV2 NA 15 TGTGCCAGCAGTGAAGCGCTTCGAACGTTTTCACCCCTCCACTTT CASSEALRTFSPLHF
NA TRBJ1-1 TRBV6-5 NA 14 TGTGCCAGCAGTTACTCATTAGGATACACTGAAGCTTTCTTT CASSYSLGYTEAFF
NA TRBJ2-7 TRBV6-6 NA 14 TGTGCCAGCAGCCCACCCCCAGGATCCTACGAGCAGTACTTC CASSPPPGSYEQYF
NA TRBJ1-1 TRBV7-2 NA 14 TGTGCCAGCAGCTTAGCTTCTGCGAACACCGAAGCTTTCTTT CASSLASANTEAFF
NA TRBJ2-5 TRBV7-2 TRBD2 20 TGTGCCAGCAGCTTAGCTTTGATCCTAGCGGGGCACAACCCCCAAGAGACCCAGTACTTC CASSLALILAGHNPQETQYF
NA TRBJ2-2 TRBV6-5 NA 14 TGTGCCAGCAGTCTAACCACAGGGTACGGGGAGCTGTTTTTT CASSLTTGYGELFF
NA TRBJ1-3 TRBV6-5 TRBD1 14 TGTGCCAGCAGTTTAGGACAGGGTCTCAACACCATATATTTT CASSLGQGLNTIYF
NA TRBJ2-7 TRBV6-4 TRBD2 20 TGTGCCAGCAGTGACCCCGGGACTAGCGGGGGCCAACGAAGCTCCTACGAGCAGTACTTC CASSDPGTSGGQRSSYEQYF
NA TRBJ1-5 TRBV21-1 NA 15 TGTGCCAGCAGCTCCCGGACACCTAGCAATCAGCCCCAGCATTTT CASSSRTPSNQPQHF
NA TRBJ1-1 TRBV20-1 NA 10 TGCAGTGCTAGGATAAGTACAGCTTTCTTT CSARISTAFF
NA TRBJ2-7 TRBV29-1 TRBD2 14 TGCAGCGCAAGTCCGGGACTAGCGGTCTACGAGCAGTACTTC CSASPGLAVYEQYF
NA TRBJ1-5 TRBV28 NA 13 TGTGCCAGCAGTCCAGACATCTACCAGCCCCAGCATTTT CASSPDIYQPQHF
once TRBJ1-1 TRBV7-9 TRBD1 16 TGTGCCAGCAGCGTCGGGACAGGGGGCGAGGAGGGTGAAGCTTTCTTT CASSVGTGGEEGEAFF
NA TRBJ2-3 TRBV7-6 TRBD2 15 TGTGCCAGCAGAGCTAGCGGGGGGGCGAGAGATACGCAGTATTTT CASRASGGARDTQYF
NA TRBJ1-2 TRBV25-1 TRBD1 16 TGTGCCAGCAGTGCCTCTCCGGGACAGGGGGCCTATGGCTACACCTTC CASSASPGQGAYGYTF
NA TRBJ1-2 TRBV29-1 NA 15 TGCAGCGTTGAAGCGCCGCCGGGACATTCCTATGGCTACACCTTC CSVEAPPGHSYGYTF
NA TRBJ1-2 TRBV28 NA 11 TGTGCCAGCAGTTTACGGTCTGGCTACACCTTC CASSLRSGYTF
NA TRBJ1-2 TRBV5-4 NA 14 TGTGCCAGCAGCTTGGGGGGGCCTAGGCGGGGCTACACCTTC CASSLGGPRRGYTF
NA TRBJ2-5 TRBV2 TRBD1 14 TGTGCCAGCAGCCAGGACAGGGTTTCAGAGACCCAGTACTTC CASSQDRVSETQYF
NA TRBJ2-1 TRBV15 TRBD2 17 TGTGCCACCAGCAGAGATCGTTTGCGGGAGGGGTTTAGTGAGCAGTTCTTC CATSRDRLREGFSEQFF
few TRBJ1-3 TRBV28 NA 20 TGTGCCAGCAGTTCCTCTTATACTCTCGGGGCGGACAGCTCTGGAAACACCATATATTTT CASSSSYTLGADSSGNTIYF
NA TRBJ1-6 TRBV19 TRBD1 15 TGTGCCAGTAGAGTACCGGGACAGCTAAATTCACCCCTCCACTTT CASRVPGQLNSPLHF
NA TRBJ2-7 TRBV6-5 NA 14 TGTGCCAGCAGCAGTCAGGTCAGGGCCGACGAGCAGTACTTC CASSSQVRADEQYF